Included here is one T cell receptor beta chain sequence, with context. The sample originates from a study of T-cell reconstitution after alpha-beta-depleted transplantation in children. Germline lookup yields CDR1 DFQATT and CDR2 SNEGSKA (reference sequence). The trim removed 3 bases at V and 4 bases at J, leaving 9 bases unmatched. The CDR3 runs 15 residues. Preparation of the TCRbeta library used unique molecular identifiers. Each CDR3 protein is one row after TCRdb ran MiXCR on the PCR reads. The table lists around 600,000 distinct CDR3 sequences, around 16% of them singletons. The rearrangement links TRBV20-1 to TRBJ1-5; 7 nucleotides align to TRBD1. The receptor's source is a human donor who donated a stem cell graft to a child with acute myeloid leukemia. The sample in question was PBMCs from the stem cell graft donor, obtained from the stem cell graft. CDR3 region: CSASERQGGNQPQHF. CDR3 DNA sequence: TGCAGTGCTAGCGAGCGACAGGGCGGGAATCAGCCCCAGCATTTT.